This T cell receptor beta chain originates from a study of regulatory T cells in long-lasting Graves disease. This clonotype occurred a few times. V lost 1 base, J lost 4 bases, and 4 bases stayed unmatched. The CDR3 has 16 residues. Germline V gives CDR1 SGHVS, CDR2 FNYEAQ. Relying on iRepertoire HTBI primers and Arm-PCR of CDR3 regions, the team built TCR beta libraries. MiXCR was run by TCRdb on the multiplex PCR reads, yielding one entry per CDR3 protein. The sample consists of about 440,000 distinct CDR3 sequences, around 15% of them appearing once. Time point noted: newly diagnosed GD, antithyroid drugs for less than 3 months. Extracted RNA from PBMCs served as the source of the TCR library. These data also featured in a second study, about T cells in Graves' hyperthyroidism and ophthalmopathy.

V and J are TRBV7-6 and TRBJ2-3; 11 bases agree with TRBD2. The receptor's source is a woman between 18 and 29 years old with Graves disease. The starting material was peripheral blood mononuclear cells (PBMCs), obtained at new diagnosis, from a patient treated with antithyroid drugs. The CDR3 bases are TGTGCCAGCAGCTTAGGACTAGCGGGAAAGGCAGATACGCAGTATTTT. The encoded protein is CASSLGLAGKADTQYF.